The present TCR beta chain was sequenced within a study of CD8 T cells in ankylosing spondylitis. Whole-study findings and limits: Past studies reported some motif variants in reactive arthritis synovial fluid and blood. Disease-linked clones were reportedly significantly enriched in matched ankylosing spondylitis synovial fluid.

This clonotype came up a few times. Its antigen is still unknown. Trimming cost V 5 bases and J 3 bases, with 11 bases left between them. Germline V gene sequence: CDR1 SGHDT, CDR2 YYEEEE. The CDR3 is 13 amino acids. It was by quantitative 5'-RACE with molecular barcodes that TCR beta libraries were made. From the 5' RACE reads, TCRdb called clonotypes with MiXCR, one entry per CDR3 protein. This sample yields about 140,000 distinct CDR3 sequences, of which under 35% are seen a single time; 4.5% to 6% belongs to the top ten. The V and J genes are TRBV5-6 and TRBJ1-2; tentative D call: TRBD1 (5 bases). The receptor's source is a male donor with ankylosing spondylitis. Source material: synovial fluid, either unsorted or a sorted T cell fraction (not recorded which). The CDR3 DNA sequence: TGTGCCAGCAGTTCTGACAGATACTATGGCTACACCTTC. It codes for CASSSDRYYGYTF. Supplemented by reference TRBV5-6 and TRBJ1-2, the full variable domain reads DAGVTQSPTHLIKTRGQQVTLRCSPKSGHDTVSWYQQALGQGPQFIFQYYEEEERQRGNFPDRFSGHQFPNYSSELNVNALLLGDSALYLCASSSDRYYGYTFGSGTRLTVV.